This T cell receptor beta chain originates from a study of CD8+ T cells in alopecia areata. This sample's treatment: oral pan-JAK inhibitor, 5-10 mg twice daily. PBMCs provided sorted CD4+ and CD8+ T cells. Extraction of RNA preceded its reverse transcription into cDNA, which served as the sequencing template. Sequencing used immunoSEQ multiplex PCR; TCRdb keeps in-frame clones, though not all of them. The sample holds around 270,000 clones, about three fifths seen once. The sequences come from CD4+ T cells sorted from blood, collected at week 24, from a patient treated with tofacitinib. The sequence came from a human donor with alopecia areata.

CDR3 region: CASRQLARFGNEQFF. The CDR3 bases are TGTGCCAGCAGACAACTAGCGAGGTTTGGCAATGAGCAGTTCTTC. This chain links TRBV6-1 with TRBJ2-1; 7 bases line up with TRBD2. The trim removed 6 bases at V and 6 bases at J, leaving 11 bases unmatched. Germline-derived CDR1 and CDR2 are MNHNS and SASEGT. The CDR3 extends over 15 amino acids.